A single sample is the source of the 20 T cell receptor beta chains below, sequenced in a study of shared clonotypes between healthy human individuals. Profiled with immunoSEQ multiplex PCR; TCRdb holds only in-frame clones, not every one. The data hold around 2.5 million clones, with 80% to 95% observed a single time. The sequenced sample was naive CD4+ T cells from PBMCs. The subset is: CD45RA+ positively selected. The receptors here all came from a man between 18 and 29 years old in good health. Some clones in this sample may be carry-over from other donors' samples.

The J gene is TRBJ2-7, the V gene TRBV10-1; D might be TRBD2 (6 bases). Trimming cost V 11 bases and J 7 bases, with 30 bases left between them. CDR3 length: 16 residues. Germline V gives CDR1 WNHNN, CDR2 SYGVQD (reference sequence). CDR3 in DNA: TGCGCCGGAGACGGGACTCGCCCGCCGTGGTTGGGGGAGCAGTACTTC. This sequence encodes CAGDGTRPPWLGEQYF.

V usage is TRBV7-8 and J usage is TRBJ1-1, with D unresolved. V gave up 4 bases and J gave up 1 base, with 13 bases separating them. Germline-derived CDR1 and CDR2 are SGHVS and FQNEAQ. This CDR3 region has 15 residues. CDR3 in amino acids: CASSSRPSQNTEAFF. CDR3 coding DNA: TGTGCCAGCAGCTCCCGCCCCTCACAGAACACTGAAGCTTTCTTT.

This clone was observed a single time. V usage is TRBV5-1 and J usage is TRBJ1-2; 8 nucleotides align to TRBD1. J was trimmed by 1 base and V by 1 base; bases with no gene match: 6. CDR3 length equals 16 residues. From germline, CDR1 is SGHRS and CDR2 YFSETQ. As DNA, the CDR3 is TGCGCCAGCAGCTTGTGGTCAGGGGGCAGTAACTATGGCTACACCTTC. Translating it yields CASSLWSGGSNYGYTF.

The chain couples TRBV7-9 to TRBJ2-2; D is undetermined. V lost 3 bases and J 7 bases, leaving 12 bases between the germline ends. The CDR3 is 14 amino acids. The germline CDR1 and CDR2 sequences are SEHNR and FQNEAQ (reference sequence). Here the CDR3 reads CASSFSAIGGELFF. CDR3 bases: TGTGCCAGCAGCTTCTCAGCGATCGGCGGGGAGCTGTTTTTT. The variable domain in full, completed from reference TRBV7-9 and TRBJ2-2, reads DTGVSQNPRHKITKRGQNVTFRCDPISEHNRLYWYRQTLGQGPEFLTYFQNEAQLEKSRLLSDRFSAERPKGSFSTLEIQRTEQGDSAMYLCASSFSAIGGELFFGEGSRLTVL.

This sequence joins TRBV5-5 and TRBJ2-7; 8 positions agree with TRBD1. V gave up 0 bases and J gave up 7 bases; unmatched junction bases: 6. CDR1 and CDR2 (germline): SGHKS, YYEKEE (reference sequence). The CDR3 loop spans 14 amino acids. CDR3 region: CASSLVVTGVEQYF. DNA of the CDR3: TGTGCCAGCAGCTTGGTGGTGACAGGGGTAGAGCAGTACTTC.

The chain uses TRBV5-4 and TRBJ2-2; a possible D gene is TRBD2 (5 bases). The CDR3 is 15 residues long. From germline, CDR1 is SGHNT and CDR2 YYREEE (reference sequence). The V and J ends lost 0 bases and 1 base respectively, with 7 bases between them. Here the CDR3 reads CASSLELENTGELFF. CDR3 DNA sequence: TGTGCCAGCAGCTTGGAACTAGAGAACACCGGGGAGCTGTTTTTT.

The rearrangement links TRBV21-1 to TRBJ1-4; TRBD1, as called in the table, went unchecked against the DNA. TRBV21-1 is noted as a pseudogene. The CDR3 loop spans 19 amino acids. The CDR3 DNA is TGTGCCAGCAGCAAAGCTAGGGGACAGCTGACTTGGGTCGAGGAAAAACTGTTTTTT. Protein product: CASSKARGQLTWVEEKLFF.

The genes are TRBV2 and TRBJ2-1; no clear D. Germline values: CDR1 SNHLY, CDR2 FYNNEI. The CDR3 extends over 14 amino acids. Deletions cut 4 bases from V and 0 bases from J, with 7 bases between. Here the CDR3 DNA reads TGTGCCAGCAGTGGGAGTAGCTCCTACAATGAGCAGTTCTTC. It codes for CASSGSSSYNEQFF. The variable domain in full, completed from reference TRBV2 and TRBJ2-1, reads EPEVTQTPSHQVTQMGQEVILRCVPISNHLYFYWYRQILGQKVEFLVSFYNNEISEKSEIFDDQFSVERPDGSNFTLKIRSTKLEDSAMYFCASSGSSSYNEQFFGPGTRLTVL.

The chain joins TRBV11-2 to TRBJ1-2; maybe TRBD1 (5 bases). This CDR3 region has 12 residues. Germline V CDR1 and CDR2: SGHAT, FQNNGV. Trimming took off 5 bases at V and 8 bases at J, with 12 bases between the two ends. The CDR3 region is CASSLTGGGYTF. The CDR3 DNA sequence: TGTGCCAGCAGCCTCACAGGCGGGGGCTACACCTTC.

V and J are TRBV5-4 and TRBJ1-1; the D gene is possibly TRBD1 (5 bases). Trimming took 1 base from V and 1 from J, leaving 11 bases between them. Germline CDR1 is SGHNT and CDR2 is YYREEE (reference sequence). The CDR3 sequence is 15 residues long. The CDR3 region has the DNA TGTGCCAGCAGCTTGACGGGGCAGCCGAACACTGAAGCTTTCTTT. Amino acid sequence: CASSLTGQPNTEAFF.

The V and J genes are TRBV4-2 and TRBJ1-1; maybe TRBD1 (6 bases). Between the trimmed V and J ends, which lost 3 bases and 3 bases, there was a span of 20 bases. The CDR3 is 17 residues long. The V gene's germline CDR1 is LGHNA and CDR2 YNFKEQ. This CDR3 is CASSQHQGHSGDTEAFF. CDR3 DNA: TGTGCCAGCAGCCAGCACCAAGGGCATTCAGGGGACACTGAAGCTTTCTTT.

This sequence joins TRBV7-9 and TRBJ2-7; 8 bases agree with TRBD2. J gave up 6 bases and V 4 bases, and 8 bases lay outside the gene matches. CDR1 and CDR2 (germline): SEHNR, FQNEAQ (reference sequence). This CDR3 spans 14 amino acids. CDR3 coding DNA: TGTGCCAGCAGCTATAGCGGGAACCTCCCCGAGCAGTACTTC. This sequence encodes CASSYSGNLPEQYF.

This clone has just a few counts. The chain combines TRBV18 with TRBJ1-5; a possible D gene is TRBD1 (5 bases). The CDR3 contains 13 residues. Germline CDR1 and CDR2: KGHSH and LQKENI. V lost 3 bases and J lost 5, with 8 bases in between. The CDR3 coding sequence is TGTGCCAGCTCACCGGACATTGATCAGCCCCAGCATTTT. Translating it yields CASSPDIDQPQHF.

This clone was seen only once. This sequence joins TRBV19 and TRBJ2-5; 8 bases fit TRBD1. The CDR3 sequence is 15 residues long. V shed 4 bases and J 5 bases; nucleotides not matched to a gene: 9. CDR1 is LNHDA, CDR2 SQIVND, per germline (reference sequence). The CDR3 region has the DNA TGTGCCAGTAGTACCGGACAGGGTGGTAAGGAGACCCAGTACTTC. Residues: CASSTGQGGKETQYF.

The rearrangement links TRBV15 to TRBJ2-2, with 8 bases aligning to TRBD1. J lost 7 bases, V lost 5 bases, and 15 bases had no gene match. CDR1 is LNHNV and CDR2 is YYDKDF in the germline V gene (reference sequence). There are 17 residues in the CDR3. CDR3 amino acids: CATSFTSGGRFGGELFF. CDR3 sequence (DNA): TGTGCCACCAGCTTTACCTCAGGGGGCCGTTTTGGCGGGGAGCTGTTTTTT. Supplemented by reference TRBV15 and TRBJ2-2, the full variable domain reads DAMVIQNPRYQVTQFGKPVTLSCSQTLNHNVMYWYQQKSSQAPKLLFHYYDKDFNNEADTPDNFQSRRPNTSFCFLDIRSPGLGDTAMYLCATSFTSGGRFGGELFFGEGSRLTVL.

This sequence joins TRBV5-1 and TRBJ1-3; D remains unclear. The germline V gene encodes CDR1 SGHRS and CDR2 YFSETQ. Trimming pared 4 bases from V and 4 bases from J, leaving 18 bases between. The CDR3 is 16 residues long. CDR3 nucleotides: TGCGCCAGCAGCATCGATGCGGGGTCGTTGGGAAACACCATATATTTT. Translation: CASSIDAGSLGNTIYF.

With respect to this clone: Other DNA sequences in this sample translate to the same CDR3. The chain joins TRBV28 to TRBJ1-1, with a weak D call TRBD1 (5 bases). The germline V gene encodes CDR1 MDHEN and CDR2 SYDVKM. This CDR3 comprises 14 residues. Trimming cost V 4 bases and J 1 base, with 10 bases left between them. The CDR3 coding sequence is TGTGCCAGCAGTTCCCCCGGGGGGAACACTGAAGCTTTCTTT. Protein sequence: CASSSPGGNTEAFF.

In this sample, this clone turned up a few times. This sequence joins TRBV7-3 and TRBJ1-1; D is ambiguous. This CDR3 has 14 residues. Germline lookup yields CDR1 SGHTA and CDR2 FQGTGA. The germline V and J ends were trimmed by 5 bases and 0 bases, with 10 bases remaining between them. The CDR3 region is CASSPDRMNTEAFF. The CDR3, as DNA: TGTGCCAGCAGCCCCGACCGTATGAACACTGAAGCTTTCTTT.

Comment on this clone: Within the sample, other DNA sequences also encode this same CDR3. The chain joins TRBV28 to TRBJ1-3; D may be TRBD1 (6 bases). CDR3 size: 15 residues. V was clipped by 4 bases and J by 3 bases, with 13 bases between them. Germline V gene lookup returns CDR1 MDHEN and CDR2 SYDVKM. The CDR3 loop is CASSSGTLGGNTIYF. In DNA, the CDR3 is TGTGCCAGCAGTTCCGGGACACTTGGTGGAAACACCATATATTTT.

CDR3 nucleotide sequence: TGTGCCAGCAGTCTGGAAAGGGATATCATATATTTT. Its translation is CASSLERDIIYF. The chain couples TRBV6-1 to TRBJ1-3; unclear D gene. V dropped 5 bases and J dropped 12 bases, with 14 bases sitting between them. CDR1 is MNHNS and CDR2 is SASEGT in the germline V gene. This CDR3 spans 12 amino acids.